This T cell receptor (beta chain) was found in a study of T cell repertoires in cytomegalovirus infection. The study, taken as a whole, reports: Cumulative public TCR beta family frequency identified carriers of CMV plus the relevant HLA.

On this clonotype itself: What it binds is unknown.

Via MiXCR, TCRdb re-called the reads, giving one row per CDR3 protein. The sample comprises roughly 340,000 distinct CDR3 sequences, 25% to 30% of which are singletons, and about 20% rests with the top ten. The CDR3 covers 15 residues. The V gene end was trimmed by 2 bases and the J gene end by 5 bases; junction bases not matched to a gene: 6. Germline lookup yields CDR1 SGHTA and CDR2 FQGNSA. The sample in question was cultured PBMCs, obtained from culture after CMV antigen stimulation. This chain links TRBV7-2 with TRBJ2-5; 9 positions match TRBD2. The TCR sequence derives from a human donor in good health (CMV status not recorded). Some clones in this sample may be carry-over from other donors' samples. CDR3 protein: CASSLWAGGQETQYF. The CDR3, as DNA: TGTGCCAGCAGCTTATGGGCGGGGGGGCAGGAGACCCAGTACTTC. Full variable domain (rest looked up from reference TRBV7-2 and TRBJ2-5): GAGVSQSPSNKVTEKGKDVELRCDPISGHTALYWYRQSLGQGLEFLIYFQGNSAPDKSGLPSDRFSAERTGGSVSTLTIQRTQQEDSAVYLCASSLWAGGQETQYFGPGTRLLVL.